This passage covers 12 T cell receptor beta chains from one sample sequenced in a study of monozygotic twins with inflammatory bowel disease. TCRdb re-called the 5' RACE reads and shows each CDR3 protein once, DNA omitted. The sample has about 160,000 distinct CDR3 sequences, and its top ten clones hold 2% to 2.5%. Sequencing was carried out using blood. Every receptor here comes from a human donor with ulcerative colitis or Crohn's disease, or a healthy co-twin of an affected twin (not recorded which).

This chain uses TRBV20-1 with TRBJ2-6. Germline values: CDR1 DFQATT, CDR2 SNEGSKA (reference sequence). CDR3 size: 15 residues. The chain's CDR3 is CSAGSHTTGANVLTF.

V gene TRBV19 combines with J gene TRBJ2-4; TCRdb calls TRBD2, which cannot be checked without DNA. The CDR3 runs 14 residues. In germline, CDR1 is LNHDA, CDR2 SQIVND (reference sequence). This CDR3 is CASSSSGGKNIQYF.

J is TRBJ2-1 and V is TRBV19; TCRdb names TRBD2, which stays unverified in the absence of DNA. The CDR3 is 18 residues long. Looked up from germline, CDR1 is LNHDA and CDR2 is SQIVND (reference sequence). The CDR3 loop reads CASSRTSGRADYYNEQFF.

The chain carries TRBV6-5 and TRBJ2-7; TCRdb lists TRBD2, though no DNA is available to test this call. Germline lookup yields CDR1 MNHEY and CDR2 SVGAGI. The CDR3 loop spans 16 amino acids. CDR3 residues: CASSSRGLGLSDEQYF.

This chain uses TRBV24-1 with TRBJ2-1; TCRdb's D call, TRBD2, is unchecked because there is no DNA. Germline V gives CDR1 KGHDR, CDR2 SFDVKD. The CDR3 has 17 residues. CDR3 sequence: CATSDRVGLAGYNEQFF.

The chain combines TRBV20-1 with TRBJ2-5; TCRdb's assignment of TRBD2 cannot be checked, as there is no DNA. The V gene's germline CDR1 is DFQATT and CDR2 SNEGSKA (reference sequence). The CDR3 is 16 amino acids. Here the CDR3 reads CSARGILASGGETQYF.

The chain's CDR3 is CASSFKGSQETQYF. The rearrangement uses TRBV5-1 and TRBJ2-5. Germline values: CDR1 SGHRS, CDR2 YFSETQ. The CDR3 is made up of 14 amino acids.

This chain connects TRBV15 to TRBJ2-3; TCRdb reports TRBD2, a call that lacks DNA to check it against. Germline CDR1 reads LNHNV; CDR2 reads YYDKDF (reference sequence). This CDR3 contains 16 residues. The CDR3 spells CATSGTSGKSTDTQYF.

J is TRBJ2-2 and V is TRBV12-3 or TRBV12-4; TCRdb's assignment of TRBD1 cannot be checked, as there is no DNA. The CDR3 runs 16 residues. CDR3 loop: CASSLGTTTNTGELFF.

This chain uses TRBV7-2 with TRBJ2-1; without DNA, the TCRdb call of TRBD1 cannot be checked. The CDR3 extends over 13 amino acids. Germline V CDR1 and CDR2: SGHTA, FQGNSA. This CDR3 is CASSSGQVVEQFF. The complete variable domain, with remaining parts taken from reference TRBV7-2 and TRBJ2-1, reads GAGVSQSPSNKVTEKGKDVELRCDPISGHTALYWYRQSLGQGLEFLIYFQGNSAPDKSGLPSDRFSAERTGGSVSTLTIQRTQQEDSAVYLCASSSGQVVEQFFGPGTRLTVL.

This sequence joins TRBV5-1 and TRBJ1-1; TCRdb's D gene call, TRBD1, goes unchecked for lack of DNA. This CDR3 is 15 amino acids long. Germline V gene sequence: CDR1 SGHRS, CDR2 YFSETQ. CDR3 protein: CASSPPGAGGTEAFF. The complete variable domain, with remaining parts taken from reference TRBV5-1 and TRBJ1-1, reads KAGVTQTPRYLIKTRGQQVTLSCSPISGHRSVSWYQQTPGQGLQFLFEYFSETQRNKGNFPGRFSGRQFSNSRSEMNVSTLELGDSALYLCASSPPGAGGTEAFFGQGTRLTVV.

V usage is TRBV9 and J usage is TRBJ1-2; TCRdb's D gene call, TRBD1, goes unchecked for lack of DNA. The CDR3 sequence is 15 residues long. CDR1 is SGDLS and CDR2 is YYNGEE in the germline V gene. CDR3 in amino acids: CASSLQTASRAGYTF.